This T cell receptor (beta chain) derives from a study of cytomegalovirus exposure and HLA in healthy donors (dated 2017 in TCRdb). General notes on the study: An earlier analysis of approximately 640 of the donors reported 250 to 300 Gb of sequence data and about 100 million unique TCR beta sequences from about 200 million T cells. The study was designed to test whether signatures of past pathogen exposure could be identified by cataloging public T cell receptors. HLA typing included class I and class II loci at four-digit resolution. A later analysis re-examined previously published TCR beta repertoires from over 500 donors and added high-resolution HLA genotyping to investigate patterns of TCR occurrence. The later analysis used no new phenotypic data to find candidate immune exposures, relying instead on TCR beta sequences and their occurrence across donors. An early release covering about 600 HLA-typed donors comprised about 300 gigabases of sequencing data and roughly 86 million unique TCR sequences. Because of strong linkage in the cohort, a handful of DR-DQ haplotypes were treated as single units for association and clustering. To decide whether each TCR beta V gene segment behaved as functional or pseudogenic, an earlier analysis of some 540 of the donors relied on high-throughput TCR beta sequencing. The genetic ancestry cluster associated with self-reported Caucasian donors included 80% to 90% of the 398 genotyped donors. A later genetic analysis took genome-wide SNP genotypes for about 60% of the roughly 670 donors and used that subset as a discovery cohort. In addition to the first cohort of approximately 650 subjects, a separate validation cohort of 120 different subjects was used. The study profiled the T cell repertoires of hundreds of subjects by immunosequencing and related them to cytomegalovirus serostatus. To predict cytomegalovirus infection status, the study combined high-throughput TCR immunosequencing, statistical association of individual TCRs with disease status, and machine learning. Donor age, sex, ethnicity and CMV serostatus were collected together with the repertoire data. Across some 400 genotyped donors of the cohort, an average of about 240,000 unique TCR beta nucleotide sequences per donor were sequenced, and 15% to 20% of those sequences were non-productive. All discovery cohort repertoires had been generated on a single sequencing platform. The number of donors typed differed by locus, with about 629-640 for A, B, C, DRB1 and DQB1, 522 for DQA1, approximately 570 for DPA1, and around 430 for DPB1.

Remarks on this clone: This receptor's antigen is unknown. Base qualities are missing; no much larger clone stands one base away.

The cohort consisted of 650 to 850 healthy bone marrow donors. At the time of sampling, all cohort members were nominally healthy, though unrecorded immune exposures were likely present. The donor tested CMV seronegative, placing the donor among the 350 or so seronegative members of the cohort. Every donor gave a peripheral blood sample, and the peripheral blood mononuclear cells from that sample were used for TCR beta sequencing. The Qiagen DNeasy Blood Extraction Kit was used to extract genomic DNA from the blood cell samples. Overall results and qualifications from the work: V-gene and J-gene trimming of TCR beta chains was associated with a missense DCLRE1C variant in a later genetic analysis, and the association was replicated in an independent cohort. According to a later analysis, parvovirus B19, influenza, CMV and Epstein-Barr virus appeared linked to several top co-occurrence clusters. In a later analysis, the rate of TCR association differed among HLA loci, with DRB1 alleles having the most associated TCRs and HLA-C alleles having the fewest. It was suggested by the authors that the approach could potentially be generalized to other disease states and immunological phenotypes. Linkage disequilibrium might explain the correlated functional status among segregating V segments, but an unknown experimental factor could not be ruled out. A further reported finding was that TCR beta sequences accurately predicted the HLA-A and HLA-B alleles for most subjects in the first cohort. Broadly in line with IMGT annotations, most TCR beta V segments showed up in productive rearrangements about 87% or about 30% of the time in an earlier analysis of about 500 of the donors. Some 16 rarely observed V segments, including chromosome 9 orphons, were excluded from the earlier analysis of just under 600 of the donors because counts were too low. In a later analysis, HLA-associated TCR beta chains were found to be more clonally expanded and to have lower generation probabilities than equally common non-associated chains. The cohort was sequenced for TCR beta chains only, and without alpha or paired-chain data the features that could be detected were limited. While some public TCRs were present in many individuals, most TCR sequences turned up only very rarely across donors. Some IMGT-functional V segments, including TRBV6-2 and TRBV6-3, could not be distinguished by the 87-base-pair reads and were therefore excluded. In a later analysis, more than 15,000 TCR beta sequences were associated with specific HLA alleles at a false discovery rate of 0.05. A total of 164 TCR beta chains were listed by the study as associated with cytomegalovirus. A cluster of highly shared sequence variants was judged likely to represent a technical artifact of the sequencing pipeline. Assigning TCR associations to individual alleles was difficult when HLA alleles, especially DR and DQ, strongly co-occurred. According to a later analysis, most CMV-associated TCR beta chains appeared to be HLA-restricted, and the HLA associations seemed to be driven largely by CMV exposure. Because some donors lacked HLA typing at each locus, the association tests relied only on the typed subset. Sequencing depth was assumed to be roughly uniform across donors in the presence/absence analyses, though that assumption may not hold. According to a later genetic analysis, donors in an Asian-associated ancestry cluster had fewer N-insertions in productive TCRs than the roughly 700-donor mean. In vitro tests confirmed that three of the cytomegalovirus-associated TCR beta chains recognize cytomegalovirus antigens. CMV serostatus was the only immune exposure information available for the cohort. The classifier was reported to diagnose cytomegalovirus status with high specificity and sensitivity in both the original cohort and the validation cohort.

V and J are truncated by 5 bases and 5 bases respectively, leaving an intervening sequence of 12 bases. From its cysteine to its phenylalanine, the CDR3 spans 13 amino acids. Only the CDR3 region is kept as DNA, spanning 39 bases read in frame from base 1. CDR1 LNHNV and CDR2 YYDKDF are derived from the germline V gene (reference sequence). Library prep was done by the immunoSEQ multiplex PCR assay. For the multiplex PCR, a mixture combining 60 forward primers for TCR Vbeta segments and 13 reverse primers for TCR Jbeta segments was used. Amplification of the CDR3 region of rearranged TCR beta genes was performed with a multiplex PCR assay on genomic DNA. Amplified TCR beta libraries were sequenced as 87-base-pair reads on the Illumina HiSeq System. The published analysis was carried out like this. Across the 670 or so repertoires, a later analysis counted roughly 84 million unique TCR beta chains, roughly 11 million of which were shared by at least two donors. Raw reads were error-corrected and collapsed into unique sequences with a nearest-neighbor algorithm that merged closely related sequences to remove PCR and sequencing errors. Alignment of CDR3 sequences to IMGT reference sequences was used to assign V, D and J gene segments. For a sequence to be retained, at least a six-nucleotide match to both a V gene segment and a J gene segment was required. Rearrangements were classified as productive when the CDR3 lacked stop codons and remained in frame with V and J, and all other rearrangements were classified as non-productive. CDR3 was defined according to IMGT convention as the region running from the second conserved V-encoded cysteine to the conserved J-encoded phenylalanine. The earlier analysis of some 580 of the donors excluded any sequence lacking an unambiguous match to a single V gene segment. In an earlier analysis of roughly 500 of the donors, V segments were called functional above 56.7% productive rearrangements and were called segregating when the between-donor standard deviation exceeded 5%. A statistical classification framework was developed to diagnose cytomegalovirus status using the catalog of TCR beta chain sequences. In a later analysis, TCR nucleotide sequences were compared against IMGT/GENE-DB human TR gene sequences so that V and J genes could be assigned. Using the TCRdist pipeline, a later analysis assigned CDR3 sequences along with most-parsimonious VDJ recombination scenarios. In a later analysis, each TCR beta chain was defined by its CDR3 amino acid sequence together with its V-gene family, and reads without a unique V-gene family were excluded. In a later analysis, 450 to 600 highly shared, low-generation-probability nucleotide sequences were removed to address suspected cross-contamination and a sequencing artifact. For each public chain, a later analysis derived a clonal expansion index from normalized ranks of inferred template counts within each repertoire. A later analysis computed generation probabilities with a VDJ recombination model fitted to out-of-frame rearrangements, and checked the results against IGoR. In a later analysis, hypergeometric tests were used to score TCR-TCR, TCR-HLA and TCR-CMV co-occurrence, with a repertoire-size bias correction applied to TCR pairs. A later analysis estimated false discovery rates by permuting HLA or CMV assignments 20 times. A later analysis grouped co-occurring TCRs with DBSCAN, adding TCRdist sequence similarity when clustering within HLA-allele-positive subsets. Co-occurrence clustering excluded repertoires with fewer than 30,000 or more than 120,000 public chains, plus five with anomalous nucleotide sharing. The immuneACCESS repertoire file appears here via TCRdb, limited to in-frame rearrangements. These files lack a portion of the clones; in checked studies, under half of the deficit traces to unresolved V genes, and the cause of the others is not known. V and J calls and clone size are those listed in that table; D and trimming were worked out from the DNA. The sample has under 200,000 clones on record, just over 75% of them singletons. Together, the top ten hold around 1.5% of the sample.

The chain uses TRBV15 and TRBJ1-1, with the D gene not clear enough to name. Sequences were obtained from PBMCs. The receptor comes from a man aged 35 to 55 in good health and CMV-seronegative. The CDR3 is CATSPLSWTEAFF. Here is the DNA: TGTGCCACCAGCCCCCTGAGTTGGACTGAAGCTTTCTTT.